This T cell receptor (beta chain) stems from a study of response to subunit inactivated influenza vaccine. This clonotype was observed a few times. TCRdb passed the RT-PCR reads through MiXCR, listing each CDR3 protein once. The data contain 650,000 to 800,000 distinct CDR3 sequences, 11% to 15% of them seen just once; the ten biggest clones take up approximately 7%. Germline V gene lookup returns CDR1 SGHDN and CDR2 FVKESK. The CDR3 is made up of 15 amino acids. With 6 bases clipped from V and 6 bases from J, the junction kept 9 bases outside the gene matches. This rearrangement joins TRBV14 to TRBJ1-4, with 8 nucleotides matching TRBD1. The sequence was collected from a man in his forties or fifties who received an inactivated influenza vaccine. Sample: PBMCs from blood, taken 14 days before vaccination. The CDR3 DNA follows: TGTGCCAGCAGTCGGACAGGGAGAAGTGATGAAAAACTGTTTTTT. As protein: CASSRTGRSDEKLFF.